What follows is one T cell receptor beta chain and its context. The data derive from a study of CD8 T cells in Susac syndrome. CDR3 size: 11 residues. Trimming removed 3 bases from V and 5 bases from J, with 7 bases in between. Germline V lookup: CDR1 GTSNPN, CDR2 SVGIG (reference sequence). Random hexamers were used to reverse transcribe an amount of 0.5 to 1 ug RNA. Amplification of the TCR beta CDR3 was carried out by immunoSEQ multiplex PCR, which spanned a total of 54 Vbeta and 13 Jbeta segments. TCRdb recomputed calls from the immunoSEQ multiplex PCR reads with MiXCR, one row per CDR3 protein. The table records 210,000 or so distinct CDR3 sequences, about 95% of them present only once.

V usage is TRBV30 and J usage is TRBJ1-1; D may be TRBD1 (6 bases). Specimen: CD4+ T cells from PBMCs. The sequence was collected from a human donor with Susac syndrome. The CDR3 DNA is TGTGCCTGGAGGAGGGGGACTGAAGCTTTCTTT. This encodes CAWRRGTEAFF. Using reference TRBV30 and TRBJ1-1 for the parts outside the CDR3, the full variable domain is SQTIHQWPATLVQPVGSPLSLECTVEGTSNPNLYWYRQAAGRGLQLLFYSVGIGQISSEVPQNLSASRPQDRQFILSSKKLLLSDSGFYLCAWRRGTEAFFGQGTRLTVV.